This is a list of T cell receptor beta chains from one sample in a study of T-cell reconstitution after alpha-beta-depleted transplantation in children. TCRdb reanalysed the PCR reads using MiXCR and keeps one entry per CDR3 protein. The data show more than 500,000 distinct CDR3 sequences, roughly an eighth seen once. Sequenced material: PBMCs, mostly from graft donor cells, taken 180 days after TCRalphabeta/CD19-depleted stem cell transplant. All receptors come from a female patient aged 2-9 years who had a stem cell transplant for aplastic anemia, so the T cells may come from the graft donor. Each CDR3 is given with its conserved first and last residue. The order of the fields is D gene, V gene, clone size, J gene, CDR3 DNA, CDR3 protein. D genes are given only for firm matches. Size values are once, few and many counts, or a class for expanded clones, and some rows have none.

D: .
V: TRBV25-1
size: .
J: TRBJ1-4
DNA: TGTGCCAGCAGTGACAAAATAGGTCGGGAAAAACTGTTTTTT
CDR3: CASSDKIGREKLFF

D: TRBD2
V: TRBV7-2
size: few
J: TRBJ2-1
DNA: TGTGCCAGCAGATTCCTAGCGGGAGATCCCAATGAGCAGTTCTTC
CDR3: CASRFLAGDPNEQFF

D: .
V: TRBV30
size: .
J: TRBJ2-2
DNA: TGTGCCTGGACCCGCCGCCAGACAGGATCGAACACCGGGGAGCTGTTTTTT
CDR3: CAWTRRQTGSNTGELFF

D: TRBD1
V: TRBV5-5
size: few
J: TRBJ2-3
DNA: TGTGCCAGCATCCGGGGACAGGGAGGAGGTACAGATACGCAGTATTTT
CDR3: CASIRGQGGGTDTQYF

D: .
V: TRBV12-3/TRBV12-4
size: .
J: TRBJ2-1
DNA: TGTGCCACGAAGCCAGCGATTGAGCAGTTCTTC
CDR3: CATKPAIEQFF

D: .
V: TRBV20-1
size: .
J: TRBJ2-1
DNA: TGCAGTGCTAGAGATCGGGATTCCTACAATGAGCAGTTCTTC
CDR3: CSARDRDSYNEQFF

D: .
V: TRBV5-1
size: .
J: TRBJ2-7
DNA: TGCGCCAGCAGCTTATGGGACGGAGACTCCTACGAGCAGTACTTC
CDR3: CASSLWDGDSYEQYF

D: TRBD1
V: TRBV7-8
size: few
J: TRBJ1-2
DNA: TGTGCCAGCAGCTTAGATCCCTGGTCGACAGGGATCTATGGCTACACCTTC
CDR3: CASSLDPWSTGIYGYTF

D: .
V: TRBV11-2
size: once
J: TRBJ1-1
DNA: TGTGCCAGCAGCTCCCGACAGACACCCATGAACACTGAAGCTTTCTTT
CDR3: CASSSRQTPMNTEAFF

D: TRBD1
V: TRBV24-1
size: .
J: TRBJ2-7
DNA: TGTGCCACCAGTGACTCCGGGACAGGGGGCTACGAGCAGTACTTC
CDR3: CATSDSGTGGYEQYF

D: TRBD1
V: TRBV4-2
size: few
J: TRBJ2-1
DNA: TGTGCCAGCAGCCACGTAGGACAGGGGGAAAATGAGCAGTTCTTC
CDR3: CASSHVGQGENEQFF

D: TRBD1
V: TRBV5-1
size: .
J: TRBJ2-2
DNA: TGCGCCAGCAGCTTCGCCGGGACAGGGTCCACCGGGGAGCTGTTTTTT
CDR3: CASSFAGTGSTGELFF

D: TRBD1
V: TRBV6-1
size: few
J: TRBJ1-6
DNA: TGTGCCAGCAGTCAGTTAGGGACAGGGCTGAATGTTTCACCCCTCCACTTT
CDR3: CASSQLGTGLNVSPLHF

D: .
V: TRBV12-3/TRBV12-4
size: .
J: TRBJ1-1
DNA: TGTGCCAGCACCAATCGGAACACTGAAGCTTTCTTT
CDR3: CASTNRNTEAFF

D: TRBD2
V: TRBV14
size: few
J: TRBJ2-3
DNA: TGTGCCAGCAGCCAAGGGATTAGCGGGAACACAGATACGCAGTATTTT
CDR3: CASSQGISGNTDTQYF

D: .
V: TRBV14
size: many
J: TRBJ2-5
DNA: TGTGCCAGCAGCCTGGGACCCGGAAGGGAGACCCAGTACTTC
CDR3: CASSLGPGRETQYF

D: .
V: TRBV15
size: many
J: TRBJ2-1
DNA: TGTGCCACCAGCAGACCAATGGGTGCCTACAATGAGCAGTTCTTC
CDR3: CATSRPMGAYNEQFF

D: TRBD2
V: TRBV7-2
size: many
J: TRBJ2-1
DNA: TGTGCCAGCAGCGCCCTAGCGGGAGCATACAATGAGCAGTTCTTC
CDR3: CASSALAGAYNEQFF

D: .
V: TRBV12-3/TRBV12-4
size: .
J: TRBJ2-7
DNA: TGTGCCAGCAGTCCCGATCCGATTAGCGAGCAGTACTTC
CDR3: CASSPDPISEQYF

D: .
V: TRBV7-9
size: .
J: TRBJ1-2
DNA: TGTGCCAGCAGCCTTGGAATTAATGGCTACACCTTC
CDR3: CASSLGINGYTF

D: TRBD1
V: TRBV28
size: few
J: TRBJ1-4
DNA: TGTGCCAGCAGTTTGCTTGGGACAGGGTCTGAAAAACTGTTTTTT
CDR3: CASSLLGTGSEKLFF

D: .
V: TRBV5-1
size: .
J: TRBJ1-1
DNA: TGCGCCAGCAGCACCTGTACCCGGTGCGGTGAAGCTTTCTTT
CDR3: CASSTCTRCGEAFF

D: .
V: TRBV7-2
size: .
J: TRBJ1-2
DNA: TGTGCCAGCAGCTTAGGCAGCCTCTATGGCTACACCTTC
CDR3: CASSLGSLYGYTF

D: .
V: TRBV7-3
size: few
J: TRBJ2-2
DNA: TGTGCCAGTTCGATCAACCCGGGTCGGGCTTCCACCGGGGAGCTGTTTTTT
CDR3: CASSINPGRASTGELFF

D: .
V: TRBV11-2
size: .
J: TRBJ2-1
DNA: TGTGCCAGCAGCTTAGTGGTGCGGAGTGTCCTTTCCTACAATGAGCAGTTCTTC
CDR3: CASSLVVRSVLSYNEQFF

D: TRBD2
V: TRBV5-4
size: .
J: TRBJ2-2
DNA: TGTGCCAGCAGCTTGGTGCCTAGCGGGAGAGACAAGCTGTTTTTT
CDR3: CASSLVPSGRDKLFF

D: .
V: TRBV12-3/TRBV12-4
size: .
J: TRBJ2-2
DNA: TGTGCCAGCAGCGGATCGGAGTTCGGTGCCGGGGAGCTGTTTTTT
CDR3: CASSGSEFGAGELFF

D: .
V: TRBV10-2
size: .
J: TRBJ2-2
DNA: TGCGCCAGCCTCGCGTGGGATAGCACCGGGGAGCTGTTTTTT
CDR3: CASLAWDSTGELFF